The T cell receptor (beta chain) described here comes from a study of cytomegalovirus exposure and HLA in healthy donors. Study results and limitations: In the approximately 130 validation repertoires, about 94% of cluster scores exceeded 0, per a later analysis. TCR beta chains numbering under 200 were designated cytomegalovirus-associated.

Libraries were prepared by immunoSEQ multiplex PCR; TCRdb keeps only in-frame clonotypes and omits some of them. This table holds 150,000 to 200,000 clones, roughly nine tenths found once. Turning to this clone: The target antigen is unknown. A read error may produce the germline difference seen at one junction end.

The CDR3 runs 14 residues. The germline CDR1 and CDR2 sequences are SQVTM and ANQGSEA. This TCR derives from a woman aged 30 to 39 in good health and CMV-seronegative. Material for sequencing was PBMCs. The chain carries TRBV29-1 and TRBJ2-7; possibly TRBD1 for D (6 bases). The CDR3 spells CRVEAPDSPYEQYF. The CDR3 bases are TGCAGAGTTGAAGCTCCGGACAGCCCCTACGAGCAGTACTTC.